The rows below give T cell receptor beta chains drawn from one sample of a study of blood T cell repertoires in COVID-19. Repertoires were generated with immunoSEQ multiplex PCR, while TCRdb's copy carries only in-frame clones and drops some. The data contain 320,000 or so clones, about 90% of them seen just once; the ten biggest clones take up 1%. The sample comprised PBMCs or T cells enriched from blood (not recorded which). These receptors were obtained from a woman aged 30 to 39 who had recovered from COVID-19. The CDR3 runs from the conserved cysteine through the conserved F or W. A D gene is named only where the DNA matches it firmly. Clone sizes are given selectively: once, few, many, or a class where the clone is expanded.

V gene	D gene	J gene	clone size	CDR3 protein	CDR3 DNA
TRBV27	NA	TRBJ1-1	few	CASSPGYTEAFF	TGTGCCAGCAGTCCGGGGTACACTGAAGCTTTCTTT
TRBV27	NA	TRBJ2-3	NA	CASSFEGPTPTDTQYF	TGTGCCAGCAGTTTCGAGGGCCCCACCCCCACAGATACGCAGTATTTT
TRBV18	NA	TRBJ1-6	NA	CASSPPAGSSSPLHF	TGTGCCAGCTCACCACCGGCAGGCTCCTCTTCACCCCTCCACTTT
TRBV7-2	NA	TRBJ2-7	NA	CASSLAGATYEQYF	TGTGCCAGCAGCTTAGCGGGAGCGACCTACGAGCAGTACTTC
TRBV25-1	TRBD1	TRBJ1-2	NA	CASSEVDRVLGNYGYTF	TGTGCCAGCAGTGAGGTGGACAGGGTTTTGGGCAACTATGGCTACACCTTC
TRBV2	TRBD2	TRBJ2-7	NA	CASRGLAGSSYEQYF	TGTGCCAGCAGAGGACTAGCGGGGAGCTCCTACGAGCAGTACTTC
TRBV27	NA	TRBJ1-6	NA	CASSFGGNYNSPLHF	TGTGCCAGCAGTTTCGGTGGTAACTATAATTCACCCCTCCACTTT
TRBV3-1/TRBV3-2	NA	TRBJ2-3	NA	CASNEGQVTQYF	TGTGCCAGCAATGAGGGCCAGGTTACGCAGTATTTT
TRBV19	TRBD1	TRBJ1-2	NA	CASKTATGNYGYTF	TGTGCCAGTAAAACGGCGACAGGGAACTATGGCTACACCTTC
TRBV5-1	TRBD2	TRBJ2-3	NA	CASSPRLAGGGRDTQYF	TGCGCCAGCAGCCCCCGACTAGCGGGGGGCGGTAGAGATACGCAGTATTTT
TRBV7-8	TRBD2	TRBJ2-1	NA	CASSLVRVLAGYNEQFF	TGTGCCAGCAGCTTAGTTCGTGTACTAGCGGGGTACAATGAGCAGTTCTTC
TRBV12-3/TRBV12-4	NA	TRBJ1-2	once	CASSGRGNYGYTF	TGTGCCAGCAGCGGGCGGGGGAACTATGGCTACACCTTC
TRBV6-5	NA	TRBJ1-2	NA	CASNPGGNYGYTF	TGTGCCAGCAACCCCGGGGGTAACTATGGCTACACCTTC
TRBV6-2/TRBV6-3	NA	TRBJ2-7	once	CASSYSSQGKYEQYF	TGTGCCAGCAGTTACTCGTCGCAGGGGAAGTACGAGCAGTACTTC
TRBV3-1/TRBV3-2	TRBD2	TRBJ2-5	NA	CASSQAPSRRGVRVTQYF	TGTGCCAGCAGCCAAGCTCCGTCTAGGCGGGGGGTTCGGGTCACCCAGTACTTC
TRBV20-1	NA	TRBJ2-7	NA	CSATAYEQYF	TGCAGTGCTACAGCCTACGAGCAGTACTTC
TRBV6-4	TRBD2	TRBJ2-3	NA	CASSDSLAGPDTQYF	TGTGCCAGCAGTGACTCGTTAGCGGGGCCGGATACGCAGTATTTT
TRBV19	NA	TRBJ1-5	NA	CASSRDTEHQPQHF	TGTGCCAGTAGCCGGGACACAGAGCATCAGCCCCAGCATTTT
TRBV21-1	NA	TRBJ1-5	NA	CASSSPARGGNQPQHF	TGTGCCAGCAGCTCGCCTGCCAGGGGCGGCAATCAGCCCCAGCATTTT
TRBV20-1	TRBD1	TRBJ1-1	once	CSASLLGQGRTEAFF	TGCAGTGCTAGTCTCCTGGGACAGGGCCGAACTGAAGCTTTCTTT